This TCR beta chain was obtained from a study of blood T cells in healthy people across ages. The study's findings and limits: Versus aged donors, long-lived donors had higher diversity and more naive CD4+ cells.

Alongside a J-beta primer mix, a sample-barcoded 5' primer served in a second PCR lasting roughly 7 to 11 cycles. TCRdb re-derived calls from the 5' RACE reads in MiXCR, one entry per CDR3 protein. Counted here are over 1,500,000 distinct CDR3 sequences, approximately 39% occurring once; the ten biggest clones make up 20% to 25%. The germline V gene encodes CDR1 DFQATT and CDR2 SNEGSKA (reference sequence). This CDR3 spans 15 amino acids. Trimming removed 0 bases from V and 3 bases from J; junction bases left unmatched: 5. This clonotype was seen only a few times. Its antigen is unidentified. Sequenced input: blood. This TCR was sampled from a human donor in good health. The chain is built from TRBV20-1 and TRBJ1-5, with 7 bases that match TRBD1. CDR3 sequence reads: CSAREGGGDNQPQHF. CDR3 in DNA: TGCAGTGCTAGAGAGGGAGGGGGCGACAATCAGCCCCAGCATTTT.